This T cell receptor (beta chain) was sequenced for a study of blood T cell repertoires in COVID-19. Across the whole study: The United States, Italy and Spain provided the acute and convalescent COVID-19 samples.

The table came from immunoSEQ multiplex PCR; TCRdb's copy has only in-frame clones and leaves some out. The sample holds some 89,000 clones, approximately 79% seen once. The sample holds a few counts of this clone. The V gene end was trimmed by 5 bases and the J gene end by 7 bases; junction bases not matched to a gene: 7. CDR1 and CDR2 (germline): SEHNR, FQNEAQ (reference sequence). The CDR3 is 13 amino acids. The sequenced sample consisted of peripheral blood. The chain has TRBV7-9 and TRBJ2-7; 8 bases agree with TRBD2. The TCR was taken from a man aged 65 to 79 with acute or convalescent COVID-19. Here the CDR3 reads CASSGLIAGEQYF. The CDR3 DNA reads TGTGCCAGCAGCGGTTTGATAGCGGGGGAGCAGTACTTC.